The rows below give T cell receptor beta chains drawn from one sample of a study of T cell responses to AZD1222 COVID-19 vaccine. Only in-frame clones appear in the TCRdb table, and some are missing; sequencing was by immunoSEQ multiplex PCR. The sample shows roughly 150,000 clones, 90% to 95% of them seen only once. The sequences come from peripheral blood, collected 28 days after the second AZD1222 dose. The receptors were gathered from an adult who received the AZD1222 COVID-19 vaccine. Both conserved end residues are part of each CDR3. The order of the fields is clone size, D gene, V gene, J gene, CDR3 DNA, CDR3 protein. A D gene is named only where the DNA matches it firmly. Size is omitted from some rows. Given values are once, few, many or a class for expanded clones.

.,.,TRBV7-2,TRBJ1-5,TGTGCCAGCAGCCGTCTCAGCGGCAATCAGCCCCAGCATTTT,CASSRLSGNQPQHF
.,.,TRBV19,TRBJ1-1,TGTGCCAGTAGTATATTGGCTCGGAACACTGAAGCTTTCTTT,CASSILARNTEAFF
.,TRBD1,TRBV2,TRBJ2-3,TGTGCCAGCAGTGAAAGACAAGCGACAGGGTCAGATACGCAGTATTTT,CASSERQATGSDTQYF
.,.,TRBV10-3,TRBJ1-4,TGTGCCATAGCAGCGGCCGCTAATGAAAAACTGTTTTTT,CAIAAAANEKLFF
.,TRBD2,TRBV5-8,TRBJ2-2,TGTGCCAGCAGCCGTAGCGGGGGGCTAGACACCGGGGAGCTGTTTTTT,CASSRSGGLDTGELFF
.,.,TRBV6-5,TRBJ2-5,TGTGCCAGCAGTTACCGGAAAACCCAGTACTTC,CASSYRKTQYF
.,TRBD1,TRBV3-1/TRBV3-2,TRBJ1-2,TGTGCCAGCAGCCAAGCCGCCCGGTTCTACGAGTGGGGACAGGGCGTCGATGGCTACACCTTC,CASSQAARFYEWGQGVDGYTF
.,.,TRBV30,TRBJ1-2,TGTGCCTGGAGTGTAGGGGGTGACAACTATGGCTACACCTTC,CAWSVGGDNYGYTF
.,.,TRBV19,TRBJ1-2,TGTGCCAGTAGTATAGAACATGGCTACACCTTC,CASSIEHGYTF
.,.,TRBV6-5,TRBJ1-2,TGTGCCAGCAGTTACTCTCTGTTCTATGGCTACACCTTC,CASSYSLFYGYTF
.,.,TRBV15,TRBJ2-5,TGTGCCACCAGCAGAGAGGCGACGTTCCAAGAGACCCAGTACTTC,CATSREATFQETQYF
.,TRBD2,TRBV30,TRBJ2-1,TGTGCCCGACTAGCGGGGATCGTTGACTACAATGAGCAGTTCTTC,CARLAGIVDYNEQFF
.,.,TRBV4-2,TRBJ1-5,TGTGCCAGCAGCCAAGGGGGAGGGATAGCTTATAGCAATCAGCCCCAGCATTTT,CASSQGGGIAYSNQPQHF
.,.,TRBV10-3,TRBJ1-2,TGTGCCATCAGTGAGTGGGGTTATGGCTACACCTTC,CAISEWGYGYTF
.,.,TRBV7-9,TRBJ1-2,TGTGCCAGCACCCTAAGTTGGAGGGGTGATGGCTACACCTTC,CASTLSWRGDGYTF
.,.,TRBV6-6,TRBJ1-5,TGTGCCAGCAGTTACGACGGAAATCAGCCCCAGCATTTT,CASSYDGNQPQHF
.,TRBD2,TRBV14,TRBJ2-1,TGTGCCAGCAGCCCCCAAATGACTAGCGGGGGGTACAATGAGCAGTTCTTC,CASSPQMTSGGYNEQFF
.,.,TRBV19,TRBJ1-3,TGTGCCAGTACCGTAGGCCGGGGTTACGGAAACACCATATATTTT,CASTVGRGYGNTIYF
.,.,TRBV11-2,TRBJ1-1,TGTGCCAGCAGCCCTTCGGCCGACGGGTACAGAGCTTTCTTT,CASSPSADGYRAFF
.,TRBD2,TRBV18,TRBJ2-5,TGTGCCAGCTCGCGCTTAGCGGGACCAGAGACCCAGTACTTC,CASSRLAGPETQYF
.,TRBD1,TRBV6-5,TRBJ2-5,TGTGCCAGCAGCCAATGGACAGGGAAGGAGACCCAGTACTTC,CASSQWTGKETQYF
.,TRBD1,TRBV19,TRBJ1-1,TGTGCCAGTAGTATCATTGCAGGGGGGGCTGAAGCTTTCTTT,CASSIIAGGAEAFF
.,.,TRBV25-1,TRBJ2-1,TGTGCCAGCAGTGAATCCCCCCAGGGCTCCTACAATGAGCAGTTCTTC,CASSESPQGSYNEQFF
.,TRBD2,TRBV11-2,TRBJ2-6,TGTGCCAGCAGCCCGACTAGCGGGAGTTCTGGGGCCAACGTCCTGACTTTC,CASSPTSGSSGANVLTF
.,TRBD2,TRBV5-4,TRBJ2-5,TGTGCCAGCAGCTTAAGCGGGGGGAACCAAGAGACCCAGTACTTC,CASSLSGGNQETQYF
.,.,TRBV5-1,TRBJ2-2,TGCGCCAGCAGCTTGGTCGTCGGCGGGGAGCTGTTTTTT,CASSLVVGGELFF
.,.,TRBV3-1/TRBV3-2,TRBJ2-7,TGTGCCAGCAGCCGCTCTAGGACCTACGAGCAGTACTTC,CASSRSRTYEQYF
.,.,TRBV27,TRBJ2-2,TGTGCCAGCAGCCCACTTCTGACTTCCTTAAACACCGGGGAGCTGTTTTTT,CASSPLLTSLNTGELFF
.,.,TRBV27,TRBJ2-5,TGTGCCAGCAGTTTATCGAGGACGGCGGAGACCCAGTACTTC,CASSLSRTAETQYF
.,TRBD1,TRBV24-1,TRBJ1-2,TGTGCCACCTCAGGACAGGGAGCTAACTATGGCTACACCTTC,CATSGQGANYGYTF
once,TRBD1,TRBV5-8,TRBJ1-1,TGTGCCAGCAGCACGAGGGGACAGGGGAGAACTGAAGCTTTCTTT,CASSTRGQGRTEAFF
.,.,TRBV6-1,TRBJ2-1,TGTGCCAGCAGTGAAGATTCTGGTACAGGAAGCTCCTACAATGAGCAGTTCTTC,CASSEDSGTGSSYNEQFF
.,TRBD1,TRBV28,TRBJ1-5,TGTGCCAGCAGTCTACGCGACTGGGGGACAGGGATTCAGCCCCAGCATTTT,CASSLRDWGTGIQPQHF
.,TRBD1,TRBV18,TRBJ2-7,TGTGCCAGCGGCCCTGACAGGGGATCCTACGAGCAGTACTTC,CASGPDRGSYEQYF
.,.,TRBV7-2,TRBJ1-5,TGTGCCAGCAGCTTAGGGGCACAGCGCAATCAGCCCCAGCATTTT,CASSLGAQRNQPQHF
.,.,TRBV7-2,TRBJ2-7,TGTGCCAGCAGCTTAGTAGGGCGCACAGCCTCCTACGAGCAGTACTTC,CASSLVGRTASYEQYF
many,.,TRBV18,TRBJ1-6,TGTGCCAGCTCCTCCGAAGGGGTCTCACCCCTCCACTTT,CASSSEGVSPLHF
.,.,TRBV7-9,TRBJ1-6,TGTGCCAGCAGCTTAGGGACCCTTGGGAATTCACCCCTCCACTTT,CASSLGTLGNSPLHF
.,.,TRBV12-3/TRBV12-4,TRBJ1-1,TGTGCCAGCAGTTTTGGCCCTGAAGCTTTCTTT,CASSFGPEAFF
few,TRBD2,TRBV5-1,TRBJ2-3,TGCGCCAGCAGCTTGATTAGCGGGGGACAAGATACGCAGTATTTT,CASSLISGGQDTQYF
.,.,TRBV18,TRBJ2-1,TGTGCCAGCTCACCAGGGACGAATGAGCAGTTCTTC,CASSPGTNEQFF